This T cell receptor (beta chain) is drawn from a study of blood T cell repertoires in COVID-19. Study information: Donors in the United States, Italy and Spain gave samples during acute or convalescent COVID-19. The cDNA or gDNA used as material had been derived from T cells, B-cell-depleted T cells, or PBMCs.

Trimming shortened V by 4 bases and J by 0 bases, and 4 bases separated the two germline ends. The CDR3 is 12 residues long. CDR1 is MDHEN and CDR2 is SYDVKM in the germline V gene. The assay was immunoSEQ multiplex PCR, and TCRdb's table has in-frame clones only and misses some. The profile shows about 190,000 clones, around 90% of them singletons. The sequencing sample was made of peripheral blood. This clonotype originated in a man aged 50 to 60 with acute or convalescent COVID-19. The V call is TRBV28, the J call TRBJ2-7; no clear D gene. Here the CDR3 reads CASSSSSYEQYV. The DNA of the CDR3 is TGTGCCAGCAGTTCTAGCTCCTACGAGCAGTACGTC.